Listed here are 31 T cell receptor beta chains from one sample, sequenced in a study of cytomegalovirus exposure and HLA in healthy donors. Profiled with immunoSEQ multiplex PCR; TCRdb holds only in-frame clones, not every one. The profile shows under 150,000 clones, around 90% of them singletons. The specimen sequenced was PBMCs. Receptors were obtained from a young woman in good health and CMV-seropositive.

The chain is built from TRBV6-5 and TRBJ1-5, with D possibly being TRBD1 (6 bases). This CDR3 region has 13 residues. The germline V gene has CDR1 MNHEY and CDR2 SVGAGI. Between the trimmed V and J ends, which lost 6 bases and 4 bases, there was a span of 10 bases. For the CDR3, the DNA is TGTGCCAGCAGCCCCGACAGGAATCAGCCCCAGCATTTT. Its protein product is CASSPDRNQPQHF.

The rearrangement uses TRBV6-5 and TRBJ2-7, with 8 nucleotides matching TRBD1. Trimming removed 5 bases from V and 6 bases from J; junction bases left unmatched: 9. The CDR3 loop spans 14 amino acids. CDR1 is MNHEY and CDR2 is SVGAGI in the germline V gene. Written as DNA, the CDR3 is TGTGCCAGCAGTGCTCGACAGGGGATTGGCGAGCAGTACTTC. This codes for CASSARQGIGEQYF.

This clone has only one observation. The chain joins TRBV5-1 to TRBJ1-6; weak D call: TRBD1 (5 bases). The V gene's germline CDR1 is SGHRS and CDR2 YFSETQ. Trimming took off 0 bases at V and 6 bases at J, with 7 bases between the two ends. This CDR3 has 14 residues. The chain's CDR3 is CASSLGQSNSPLHF. The CDR3 DNA sequence: TGCGCCAGCAGCTTGGGACAGTCTAATTCACCCCTCCACTTT. Full variable domain (remainder filled in from reference TRBV5-1 and TRBJ1-6): KAGVTQTPRYLIKTRGQQVTLSCSPISGHRSVSWYQQTPGQGLQFLFEYFSETQRNKGNFPGRFSGRQFSNSRSEMNVSTLELGDSALYLCASSLGQSNSPLHFGNGTRLTVT.

The chain couples TRBV7-8 to TRBJ1-3, with unresolved D. Germline lookup yields CDR1 SGHVS and CDR2 FQNEAQ. CDR3 length: 16 amino acids. Trimming took off 6 bases at V and 8 bases at J, with 23 bases between the two ends. The CDR3: CASRESFGTLGDTIYF. DNA of the CDR3: TGTGCCAGCAGGGAAAGTTTCGGAACGTTGGGAGACACCATATATTTT.

The V call is TRBV30, the J call TRBJ1-1, with a weak D call TRBD1 (5 bases). CDR1 is GTSNPN, CDR2 SVGIG, per germline (reference sequence). Between the trimmed V and J ends, which lost 3 bases and 0 bases, there was a span of 17 bases. This CDR3 spans 16 amino acids. CDR3: CAWRGEQAALNTEAFF. CDR3 bases: TGTGCCTGGAGAGGGGAACAGGCGGCACTGAACACTGAAGCTTTCTTT.

V and J are TRBV2 and TRBJ1-4; no firm D call. Germline V gene lookup returns CDR1 SNHLY and CDR2 FYNNEI. The CDR3 is 16 residues long. V was trimmed by 6 bases and J by 3 bases, leaving 17 bases between them. CDR3 protein: CASRDKSGVPNEKLFF. The DNA of the CDR3 is TGTGCCAGCAGGGATAAGTCCGGGGTTCCTAATGAAAAACTGTTTTTT.

The rearrangement joins TRBV18 to TRBJ2-1; the D gene is possibly TRBD2 (6 bases). In germline, CDR1 is KGHSH, CDR2 LQKENI. CDR3 length equals 13 residues. V lost 2 bases and J 10 bases, leaving 12 bases between the germline ends. The CDR3 nucleotides read TGTGCCAGCTCACCAGGGCGGGATGGAGAGCAGTTCTTC. Its protein product is CASSPGRDGEQFF.

CDR3 DNA: TGTGCCAGCAGTTTGTTCGGGTATAGCTCCTACAATGAGCAGTTCTTC. This translates into CASSLFGYSSYNEQFF. The chain links TRBV28 to TRBJ2-1; D is unresolved. Trimming shortened V by 3 bases and J by 0 bases, and 12 bases separated the two germline ends. In germline, CDR1 is MDHEN, CDR2 SYDVKM. CDR3 length: 16 residues.

This chain uses TRBV7-3 with TRBJ2-5; D is unclear. V was cut by 2 bases and J by 5 bases, with 12 bases left in between. Germline-derived CDR1 and CDR2 are SGHTA and FQGTGA. The CDR3 totals 14 residues. CDR3 residues: CASSLGPSRETQYF. The CDR3 region has the DNA TGTGCCAGCAGCTTAGGTCCGTCCCGGGAGACCCAGTACTTC.

V and J are TRBV28 and TRBJ2-2; 8 positions agree with TRBD1. Per germline, CDR1 MDHEN and CDR2 SYDVKM. The CDR3 extends over 15 amino acids. The junction had 15 bases not matched to a gene; V was cut back by 3 bases and J by 15 bases. The CDR3 protein is CASSLSIGTGMWLFF. The CDR3 DNA is TGTGCCAGCAGTTTGTCTATCGGGACAGGCATGTGGTTGTTTTTT. The full variable domain, in which reference TRBV28 and TRBJ2-2 provide the parts outside the CDR3, is DVKVTQSSRYLVKRTGEKVFLECVQDMDHENMFWYRQDPGLGLRLIYFSYDVKMKEKGDIPEGYSVSREKKERFSLILESASTNQTSMYLCASSLSIGTGMWLFFGEGSRLTVL.

The V call is TRBV6-6, the J call TRBJ2-7; no clear D. This CDR3 has 14 amino acids. V dropped 3 bases and J dropped 3 bases, with 12 bases sitting between them. Germline CDR1 and CDR2: MNHNY and SVGAGI (reference sequence). Here the CDR3 DNA reads TGTGCCAGCAGTTATCAACCCGGTAACTACGAGCAGTACTTC. It is translated as CASSYQPGNYEQYF.

The rearrangement uses TRBV28 and TRBJ2-7, with D tentatively TRBD2 (6 bases). CDR3 length equals 16 residues. V dropped 7 bases and J dropped 6 bases, with 25 bases sitting between them. Germline V gene lookup returns CDR1 MDHEN and CDR2 SYDVKM. The CDR3 nucleotides are TGTGCCAGCACCCCCGCGGGGCGGACCCAGCACTCCGAGCAGTACTTC. Protein: CASTPAGRTQHSEQYF.

The count of this clone is one. V is TRBV11-2 and J is TRBJ2-7, with a weak D call TRBD1 (5 bases). The CDR3 extends over 16 amino acids. Trimming took 0 bases from V and 0 from J, leaving 12 bases between them. Looked up from germline, CDR1 is SGHAT and CDR2 is FQNNGV. The CDR3 here is CASSLDSDITSYEQYF. In DNA form, the CDR3 reads TGTGCCAGCAGCTTAGATTCGGACATCACCTCCTACGAGCAGTACTTC.

The rearrangement joins TRBV11-3 to TRBJ2-7; TRBD1 agrees at 7 bases. Germline V gives CDR1 SGHNT, CDR2 YENEEA. With V trimmed by 4 bases and J by 3 bases, 3 bases remained unmatched. The CDR3 length is 13 residues. CDR3 residues: CASSWGQHYEQYF. The CDR3 bases are TGTGCCAGCAGCTGGGGACAGCACTACGAGCAGTACTTC.

This sequence joins TRBV6-5 and TRBJ2-7; 7 nucleotides align to TRBD2. Germline values: CDR1 MNHEY, CDR2 SVGAGI. The V gene end was trimmed by 0 bases and the J gene end by 6 bases; junction bases not matched to a gene: 2. The CDR3 consists of 13 residues. In nucleotides, the CDR3 is TGTGCCAGCAGTTACTCGGGCGGGGGCGAGCAGTACTTC. The encoded protein is CASSYSGGGEQYF.

This chain joins TRBV7-2 and TRBJ2-3, with D possibly being TRBD2 (5 bases). Germline values: CDR1 SGHTA, CDR2 FQGNSA. CDR3 length: 14 residues. V lost 1 base and J lost 4, with 9 bases in between. CDR3 sequence (DNA): TGTGCCAGCAGCTTAGAAGTCGGGGCAGATACGCAGTATTTT. Protein: CASSLEVGADTQYF.

The rearrangement links TRBV18 to TRBJ2-5, with D possibly TRBD2 on 6 matching bases. This CDR3 is built from 14 residues. With 1 base removed from V and 3 bases from J, the gap between germline ends came to 9 bases. Germline lookup yields CDR1 KGHSH and CDR2 LQKENI. The CDR3 nucleotides are TGTGCCAGCTCACCACGGTCGGGGGAAGAGACCCAGTACTTC. It yields the protein CASSPRSGEETQYF.

The chain links TRBV7-8 to TRBJ1-6; 8 positions agree with TRBD1. Germline V gene lookup returns CDR1 SGHVS and CDR2 FQNEAQ. Trimming removed 4 bases from V and 10 bases from J; junction bases left unmatched: 9. The CDR3 is 15 amino acids. The CDR3 nucleotides are TGTGCCAGCAGCTCGGACAGGGCTCCCGGATCACCCCTCCACTTT. It yields the protein CASSSDRAPGSPLHF.

The chain joins TRBV27 to TRBJ1-3, with TRBD1 identical over 8 bases. CDR1 MNHEY and CDR2 SMNVEV come from the germline V gene (reference sequence). The CDR3 is 15 residues long. The junction had 0 bases not matched to a gene; V was cut back by 2 bases and J by 0 bases. CDR3 residues: CASSLTGGSGNTIYF. The CDR3 coding sequence is TGTGCCAGCAGTTTAACAGGGGGCTCTGGAAACACCATATATTTT.

This sequence joins TRBV27 and TRBJ2-7; TRBD1 might be the D (5 bases). The CDR3 is 14 residues long. Germline CDR1 and CDR2: MNHEY and SMNVEV (reference sequence). V was clipped by 0 bases and J by 6 bases, with 12 bases between them. CDR3 sequence (DNA): TGTGCCAGCAGTTTATCAGGGGCGATAGCCGAGCAGTACTTC. Translated, it gives CASSLSGAIAEQYF.

This clone was seen only once. The genes are TRBV7-5 and TRBJ2-7; the D call in the table, TRBD1, was not verified against the DNA. TRBV7-5 is labeled a pseudogene. This CDR3 is 15 amino acids long. This CDR3 reads CARRDLGQGISEQYF. In nucleotides, the CDR3 is TGTGCCAGAAGAGACCTGGGTCAGGGAATCTCCGAGCAGTACTTC.

This chain uses TRBV7-3 with TRBJ1-5; 7 nucleotides align to TRBD1. CDR1 and CDR2 (germline): SGHTA, FQGTGA. The length of the CDR3 is 17 residues. Trimming took 2 bases from V and 2 from J; bases not matched to a gene: 9. The DNA for the CDR3 is TGTGCCAGCAGCTTACTACAGGGGAATAGAGGCAATCAGCCCCAGCATTTT. Protein product: CASSLLQGNRGNQPQHF.

The chain carries TRBV19 and TRBJ2-3, with D perhaps TRBD2 (6 bases). There are 14 residues in the CDR3. Per the germline V gene, CDR1 is LNHDA and CDR2 is SQIVND (reference sequence). Trimming stripped 6 bases from V and 2 bases from J, with 12 bases between. CDR3 loop: CASRWGDLTDTQYF. CDR3 coding DNA: TGTGCCAGTAGATGGGGGGACCTCACAGATACGCAGTATTTT.

This chain connects TRBV5-1 to TRBJ2-1; a possible D gene is TRBD2 (6 bases). Germline V gives CDR1 SGHRS, CDR2 YFSETQ. V was clipped by 5 bases and J by 7 bases, with 7 bases between them. The CDR3 runs 11 residues. The CDR3 bases are TGCGCCAGCAGTGGGGGGAATGAGCAGTTCTTC. This codes for CASSGGNEQFF.

The J gene is TRBJ1-2, the V gene TRBV28, with TRBD1 matching over 12 bases. Germline-derived CDR1 and CDR2 are MDHEN and SYDVKM. V dropped 6 bases and J dropped 8; count of bases not matched to a gene: 16. This CDR3 spans 17 amino acids. The CDR3 DNA reads as TGTGCCAGCAGAGGCCTGATACCGGGACAGGGGGCGGAGGGCTACACCTTC. Its translation is CASRGLIPGQGAEGYTF.

The chain carries TRBV13 and TRBJ2-3; D ambiguous. The CDR3 extends over 14 amino acids. In germline, CDR1 is PRHDT, CDR2 FYEKMQ (reference sequence). With 5 bases removed from V and 4 bases from J, the gap between germline ends came to 13 bases. In DNA, the CDR3 is TGTGCCAGCAGCCCAAGCGTATATCCAGATACGCAGTATTTT. It encodes CASSPSVYPDTQYF.

The chain uses TRBV7-3 and TRBJ2-7, with a tentative D call TRBD2 (5 bases). V was trimmed by 1 base and J by 6 bases, leaving 10 bases between them. The V gene's germline CDR1 is SGHTA and CDR2 FQGTGA. There are 13 residues in the CDR3. For the CDR3, the DNA is TGTGCCAGCAGCTTAATTCCGGGGAGCGAGCAGTACTTC. The encoded protein is CASSLIPGSEQYF.

The chain has TRBV19 and TRBJ1-3, with D hard to call. This CDR3 is 15 amino acids long. CDR1 is LNHDA and CDR2 is SQIVND in the germline V gene (reference sequence). V was pared by 0 bases and J by 0 bases, with 6 bases between. CDR3 region: CASSIDGDSGNTIYF. The CDR3 bases are TGTGCCAGTAGTATAGACGGAGACTCTGGAAACACCATATATTTT. Drawing the rest from reference TRBV19 and TRBJ1-3, the complete variable domain is DGGITQSPKYLFRKEGQNVTLSCEQNLNHDAMYWYRQDPGQGLRLIYYSQIVNDFQKGDIAEGYSVSREKKESFPLTVTSAQKNPTAFYLCASSIDGDSGNTIYFGEGSWLTVV.

The rearrangement joins TRBV9 to TRBJ2-1; 13 bases are shared with TRBD2. Trimming at V came to 4 bases and at J to 7 bases, leaving 5 bases not matched to a gene. The CDR3 has 15 amino acids. Germline CDR1 and CDR2: SGDLS and YYNGEE. CDR3 loop: CASSPGTSGANEQFF. The DNA of the CDR3 is TGTGCCAGCAGCCCCGGGACTAGCGGGGCGAATGAGCAGTTCTTC.

The chain has TRBV4-1 and TRBJ2-1, with TRBD1 as a possible D gene (6 bases). Germline V CDR1 and CDR2: MGHRA, YSYEKL. The CDR3 sequence is 18 residues long. The V gene lost 4 bases and the J gene lost 4 bases, with 23 bases spanning the gap. The CDR3 bases are TGCGCCAGCAGCCCAAAGGGGGAAACCTACGGTCCATACAATGAGCAGTTCTTC. Translating it yields CASSPKGETYGPYNEQFF.

This clone has a single count. V is TRBV15 and J is TRBJ2-7; 7 nucleotides agree with TRBD1. The length of the CDR3 is 13 residues. Germline V gene data show CDR1 as LNHNV and CDR2 as YYDKDF (reference sequence). The ends lost 3 bases at V and 6 bases at J; junction bases unmatched: 5. CDR3 sequence reads: CATSSQEGAEQYF. CDR3 DNA sequence: TGTGCCACCAGCAGCCAAGAGGGGGCCGAGCAGTACTTC.